The sequence of this TCR beta chain was determined in a study of OX40 agonist ivuxolimab in advanced cancers. Across the study: Patients were given ivuxolimab, an antibody that agonizes OX40 (CD134). Each patient was given ivuxolimab into a vein every 2 weeks, at 0.01 to 10 mg/kg. Patients receiving dose escalation had hepatocellular carcinoma, melanoma, renal cell or head and neck cancer. Overall study results and limits: Among the lowest peripheral clonal expansion occurred in 0.1-3.0 mg/kg partial responders.

Using immunoSEQ multiplex PCR, the repertoire was profiled, and TCRdb retains in-frame clones only, with some absent. The repertoire has some 39,000 clones, 88% of them found once; the top ten carry about 4.2%. CDR3 size: 15 residues. V trimming: 5 bases; J trimming: 8 bases; junction bases outside the gene matches: 11. Germline CDR1 reads PRHDT; CDR2 reads FYEKMQ (reference sequence). For this clone: What it binds is not known.

This sequence originates from an adult with an advanced solid tumor such as melanoma, head and neck, liver or kidney cancer. The chain uses TRBV13 and TRBJ2-1; 8 bases are shared with TRBD1. The starting material was CD4+ or CD8+ T cells sorted from blood, obtained in a trial of the OX40 agonist ivuxolimab. CDR3 coding DNA: TGTGCCAGCAGCCTCCGGCAGGGGGCTAAGGATGAGCAGTTCTTC. Translated, it gives CASSLRQGAKDEQFF.